This TCR beta chain was identified in a study of T cell responses to AZD1222 COVID-19 vaccine. At the level of the study: Whether given at about 4 or about 12 weeks, second doses were pooled.

The study's findings and limits: Spike-specific TCR breadth and depth grew following two AZD1222 doses. Just a handful of AZD1222 recipients tested seropositive at baseline. Close to half of spike-specific TCRs reportedly recognize unmutated variant regions.

Using immunoSEQ multiplex PCR, the repertoire was profiled, and TCRdb retains in-frame clones only, with some absent. The sample comprises approximately 120,000 clones, 87% of which are singletons, and 5.2% rests with the top ten. On this clone: What it binds is not known.

CDR3 length: 15 amino acids. CDR1 and CDR2 (germline): SGHNT, YYREEE (reference sequence). V shed 5 bases, J shed 4 bases, and the junction held 6 bases outside the gene matches. The chain combines TRBV5-4 with TRBJ2-1, with 10 bases aligning to TRBD2. The sequences come from peripheral blood, collected on day 0 of AZD1222 vaccination. The clonotype was recovered from an adult in good health. In DNA, the CDR3 is TGTGCCAGCAGTTCCTCTAGCGGGAGTTACAATGAGCAGTTCTTC. It codes for CASSSSSGSYNEQFF.